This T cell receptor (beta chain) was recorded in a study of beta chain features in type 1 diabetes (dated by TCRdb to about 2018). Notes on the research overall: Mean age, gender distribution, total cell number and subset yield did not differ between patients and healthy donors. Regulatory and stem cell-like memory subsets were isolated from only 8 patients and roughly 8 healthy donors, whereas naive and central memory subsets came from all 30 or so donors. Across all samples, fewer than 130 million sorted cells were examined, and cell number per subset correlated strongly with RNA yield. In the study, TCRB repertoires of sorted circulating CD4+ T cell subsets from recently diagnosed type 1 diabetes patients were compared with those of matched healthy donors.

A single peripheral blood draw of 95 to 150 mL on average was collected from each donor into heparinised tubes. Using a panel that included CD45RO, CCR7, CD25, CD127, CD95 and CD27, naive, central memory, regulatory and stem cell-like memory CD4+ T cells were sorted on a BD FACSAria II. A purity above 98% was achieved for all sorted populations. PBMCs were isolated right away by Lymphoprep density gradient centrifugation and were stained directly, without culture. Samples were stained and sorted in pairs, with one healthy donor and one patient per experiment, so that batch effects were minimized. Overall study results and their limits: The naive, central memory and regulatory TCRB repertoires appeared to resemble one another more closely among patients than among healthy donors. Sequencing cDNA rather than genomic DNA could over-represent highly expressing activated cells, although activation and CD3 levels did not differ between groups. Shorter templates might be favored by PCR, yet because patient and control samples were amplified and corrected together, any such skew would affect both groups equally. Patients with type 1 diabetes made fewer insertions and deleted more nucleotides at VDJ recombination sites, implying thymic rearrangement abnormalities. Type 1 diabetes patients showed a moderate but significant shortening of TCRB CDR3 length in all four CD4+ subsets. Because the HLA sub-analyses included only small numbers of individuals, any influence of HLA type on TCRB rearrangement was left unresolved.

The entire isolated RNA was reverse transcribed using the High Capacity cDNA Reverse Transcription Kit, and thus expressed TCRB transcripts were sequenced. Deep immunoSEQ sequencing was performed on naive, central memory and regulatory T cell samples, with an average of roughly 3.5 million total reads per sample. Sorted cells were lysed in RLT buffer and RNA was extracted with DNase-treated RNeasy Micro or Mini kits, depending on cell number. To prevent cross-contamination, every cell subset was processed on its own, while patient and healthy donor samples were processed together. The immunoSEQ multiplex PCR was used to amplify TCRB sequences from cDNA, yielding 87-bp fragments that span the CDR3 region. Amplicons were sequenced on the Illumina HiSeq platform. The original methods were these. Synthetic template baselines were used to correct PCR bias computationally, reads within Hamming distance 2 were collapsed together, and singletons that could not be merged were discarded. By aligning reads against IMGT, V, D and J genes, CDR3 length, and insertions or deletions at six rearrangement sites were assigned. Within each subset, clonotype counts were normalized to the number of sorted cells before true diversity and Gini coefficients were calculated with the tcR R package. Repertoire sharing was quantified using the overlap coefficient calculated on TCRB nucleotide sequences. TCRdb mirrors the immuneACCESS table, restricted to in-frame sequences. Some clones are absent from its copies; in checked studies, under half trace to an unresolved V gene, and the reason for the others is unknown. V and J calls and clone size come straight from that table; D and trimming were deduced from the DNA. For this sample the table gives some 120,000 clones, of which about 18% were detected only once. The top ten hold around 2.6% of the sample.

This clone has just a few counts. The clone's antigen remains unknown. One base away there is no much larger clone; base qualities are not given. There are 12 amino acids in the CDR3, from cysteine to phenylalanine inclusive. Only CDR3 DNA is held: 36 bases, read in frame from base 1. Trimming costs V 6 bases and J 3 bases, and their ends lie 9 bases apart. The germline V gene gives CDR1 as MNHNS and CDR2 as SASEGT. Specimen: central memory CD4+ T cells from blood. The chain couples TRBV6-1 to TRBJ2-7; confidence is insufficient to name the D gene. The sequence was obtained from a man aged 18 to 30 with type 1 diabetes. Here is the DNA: TGTGCCAGCAGAGAAAGGGACTACGAGCAGTACTTC. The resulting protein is CASRERDYEQYF.